The 30 T cell receptor beta chains given below trace back to one sample, sequenced in a study of shared clonotypes between healthy human individuals. Some clones are missing from TCRdb's copy, which holds only in-frame ones; the method was immunoSEQ multiplex PCR. This table holds about 1.5 million clones, 95% to 99% found once. What was sequenced was naive CD4+ T cells sorted from blood. Described subset: CD45RA+ positively selected. Receptor source: a man aged 25 to 40 in good health.

This chain joins TRBV27 and TRBJ2-3; D unclear. The CDR3 is made up of 14 amino acids. The V gene lost 2 bases and the J gene lost 2 bases, with 8 bases spanning the gap. Germline loops: CDR1 MNHEY, CDR2 SMNVEV (reference sequence). CDR3 region: CASSLQVSTDTQYF. DNA of the CDR3: TGTGCCAGCAGTTTACAGGTTTCCACAGATACGCAGTATTTT.

The J gene is TRBJ1-1, the V gene TRBV5-5, with D perhaps TRBD1 (5 bases). There are 15 residues in the CDR3. The V gene lost 2 bases and the J gene lost 2 bases, with 13 bases spanning the gap. In germline, CDR1 is SGHKS, CDR2 YYEKEE (reference sequence). This CDR3 is CASSFFGTTNTEAFF. The CDR3, as DNA: TGTGCCAGCAGCTTCTTCGGGACGACCAACACTGAAGCTTTCTTT.

The CDR3: CASSGQPTDTQYF. The CDR3 bases are TGCGCCAGCTCAGGGCAGCCCACAGATACGCAGTATTTT. J is TRBJ2-3 and V is TRBV10-1, with a weak D call TRBD1 (5 bases). Germline V gives CDR1 WNHNN, CDR2 SYGVQD (reference sequence). Trimming cost V 8 bases and J 2 bases, with 11 bases left between them. The CDR3 totals 13 residues.

The V and J genes are TRBV7-7 and TRBJ1-3; D uncertain. The CDR3 contains 15 residues. The germline CDR1 and CDR2 sequences are SSHAT and FNYEAQ (reference sequence). V was cut by 5 bases and J by 0 bases, with 11 bases left in between. CDR3 in DNA: TGTGCCAGCAGCCAAGCCAAGAGCTCTGGAAACACCATATATTTT. Translating it yields CASSQAKSSGNTIYF.

This chain links TRBV29-1 with TRBJ1-1; D is unclear. The CDR3 sequence is 11 residues long. V was cut by 4 bases and J by 4 bases, with 7 bases left in between. Germline-derived CDR1 and CDR2 are SQVTM and ANQGSEA. CDR3 sequence: CSVAEFTEAFF. The CDR3, as DNA: TGCAGCGTTGCAGAATTCACTGAAGCTTTCTTT.

The chain links TRBV7-2 to TRBJ2-7; perhaps TRBD2 as D (5 bases). Germline assignment: CDR1 SGHTA and CDR2 FQGNSA. V was cut by 3 bases and J by 2 bases, with 11 bases left in between. This CDR3 comprises 14 residues. The CDR3 region has the DNA TGTGCCAGCAGCTTGGGCGGGCCGACCTACGAGCAGTACTTC. Translation gives CASSLGGPTYEQYF.

A remark on this clone: Other nucleotide sequences in the sample specify the same CDR3. CDR3 sequence (DNA): TGTGCCAGCCGCCAAGAGACCCAGTACTTC. It translates to CASRQETQYF. This sequence joins TRBV25-1 and TRBJ2-5; D gene unclear. The CDR3 is made up of 10 amino acids. Trimming took 8 bases from V and 1 from J, leaving 2 bases between them. The germline V gene has CDR1 MGHDK and CDR2 SYGVNS.

The chain has TRBV7-2 and TRBJ1-1, with TRBD1 matching over 7 bases. Germline CDR1 and CDR2: SGHTA and FQGNSA. CDR3 length equals 15 residues. V trimming: 1 base; J trimming: 7 bases; junction bases outside the gene matches: 9. The CDR3 spells CASSLVGQTGVEAFF. For the CDR3, the DNA is TGTGCCAGCAGCTTAGTGGGTCAAACAGGGGTTGAAGCTTTCTTT.

The V gene is TRBV7-2, the J gene TRBJ2-7, with D unresolved. Germline CDR1 SGHTA, CDR2 FQGNSA. This CDR3 has 11 residues. Trimming pared 3 bases from V and 3 bases from J, leaving 3 bases between. CDR3: CASSFLYEQYF. The CDR3 region has the DNA TGTGCCAGCAGCTTCCTCTACGAGCAGTACTTC. Looking up the rest from reference TRBV7-2 and TRBJ2-7 gives the full variable domain: GAGVSQSPSNKVTEKGKDVELRCDPISGHTALYWYRQSLGQGLEFLIYFQGNSAPDKSGLPSDRFSAERTGGSVSTLTIQRTQQEDSAVYLCASSFLYEQYFGPGTRLTVT.

The chain combines TRBV5-8 with TRBJ2-2; 9 bases line up with TRBD2. The CDR3 has 15 amino acids. The trim removed 2 bases at V and 2 bases at J, leaving 1 base unmatched. Germline loops: CDR1 SGHTS, CDR2 YDEGEE. This CDR3 is CASSFSGSNTGELFF. The CDR3 region has the DNA TGTGCCAGCAGCTTTAGCGGGAGTAACACCGGGGAGCTGTTTTTT.

The chain has TRBV7-9 and TRBJ2-5; tentatively, D is TRBD2 (6 bases). The CDR3 spans 15 residues. The ends were cut back, 2 bases at V and 5 bases at J, with 15 bases in the middle. Germline-derived CDR1 and CDR2 are SEHNR and FQNEAQ (reference sequence). The CDR3 DNA follows: TGTGCCAGCAGCTTAAATCGGAGGGAGGTTGAGACCCAGTACTTC. Protein product: CASSLNRREVETQYF.

The CDR3 DNA reads as TGTGCCAGTAGTATGCAGGGCGAGGGGTCCTACGAGCAGTACTTC. Translation: CASSMQGEGSYEQYF. The rearrangement links TRBV19 to TRBJ2-7; D is tentatively TRBD1 or TRBD2 (5 bases each). The CDR3 extends over 15 amino acids. V lost 3 bases and J 1 base, leaving 13 bases between the germline ends. Germline V gives CDR1 LNHDA, CDR2 SQIVND (reference sequence).

The chain combines TRBV19 with TRBJ2-1; TRBD2 matches 8 bases. This CDR3 comprises 14 residues. Germline V CDR1 and CDR2: LNHDA, SQIVND (reference sequence). V trimming: 5 bases; J trimming: 9 bases; junction bases outside the gene matches: 9. CDR3 sequence reads: CASSRTPGGVEQFF. The CDR3 DNA reads TGTGCCAGTAGTCGAACACCGGGAGGGGTTGAGCAGTTCTTC.

The chain employs TRBV6-6 and TRBJ2-7, with a tentative D call TRBD1 (5 bases). CDR3 length equals 15 residues. V was shortened by 6 bases and J by 0 bases, with 15 bases between the two germline ends. Germline V CDR1 and CDR2: MNHNY, SVGAGI (reference sequence). CDR3 sequence (DNA): TGTGCCAGCAGCGGACCCGACAGAAGCTCCTACGAGCAGTACTTC. Protein: CASSGPDRSSYEQYF.

The chain uses TRBV5-5 and TRBJ2-4; D not resolved. The germline CDR1 and CDR2 sequences are SGHKS and YYEKEE (reference sequence). The CDR3 covers 14 residues. V lost 7 bases and J 0 bases, leaving 11 bases between the germline ends. The CDR3: CASSYQPAKNIQYF. CDR3 DNA: TGTGCCAGCTCGTACCAGCCAGCCAAAAACATTCAGTACTTC.

The V call is TRBV7-6, the J call TRBJ1-2, with D tentatively TRBD1 (6 bases). This CDR3 has 17 residues. V was cut by 2 bases and J by 1 base, with 17 bases left in between. CDR1 SGHVS and CDR2 FNYEAQ come from the germline V gene. CDR3 DNA sequence: TGTGCCAGCAGCTTATTTTCGGGGGGCGGAAATAACTATGGCTACACCTTC. Translating it yields CASSLFSGGGNNYGYTF.

The chain uses TRBV6-1 and TRBJ2-2; D gene unclear. Between the trimmed V and J ends, which lost 4 bases and 6 bases, there was a span of 0 bases. Germline V gene lookup returns CDR1 MNHNS and CDR2 SASEGT. The CDR3 length is 10 residues. The CDR3 is CASSAGELFF. The CDR3 coding sequence is TGTGCCAGCAGTGCCGGGGAGCTGTTTTTT.

A single count supports this clone. The chain couples TRBV6-1 to TRBJ2-3; TRBD1 might be the D (8 bases). This CDR3 is 15 amino acids long. V was cut by 7 bases and J by 4 bases, with 18 bases left in between. Looked up from germline, CDR1 is MNHNS and CDR2 is SASEGT. CDR3 DNA: TGTGCCAGCACATATGGACAGGGAGGGGCAGATACGCAGTATTTT. Encoded protein: CASTYGQGGADTQYF.

The chain carries TRBV7-9 and TRBJ1-5; 8 positions match TRBD1. Trimming removed 1 base from V and 7 bases from J; junction bases left unmatched: 6. Germline V gene data show CDR1 as SEHNR and CDR2 as FQNEAQ (reference sequence). The CDR3 length is 15 residues. The CDR3 sequence: CASSLEQTGAQPQHF. The CDR3, as DNA: TGTGCCAGCAGCTTAGAACAGACAGGGGCCCAGCCCCAGCATTTT.

The chain carries TRBV7-2 and TRBJ2-5, with D maybe TRBD2 (7 bases). V lost 6 bases and J lost 1, with 15 bases in between. The CDR3 has 15 amino acids. The germline V gene encodes CDR1 SGHTA and CDR2 FQGNSA. The CDR3 spells CASSRQGRVQETQYF. The DNA for the CDR3 is TGTGCCAGCAGTCGCCAGGGGAGGGTCCAAGAGACCCAGTACTTC.

This chain joins TRBV6-4 and TRBJ2-3; TRBD2 agrees at 8 bases. This CDR3 region has 15 residues. Trimming took 5 bases from V and 3 from J; bases not matched to a gene: 7. Germline loops: CDR1 MRHNA, CDR2 SNTAGT. The DNA for the CDR3 is TGTGCCAGCAGTAAGAGCGGGAGTGGGACAGATACGCAGTATTTT. It encodes CASSKSGSGTDTQYF.

About this clone: The same CDR3 also results from other DNA sequences found in this sample. V and J are TRBV28 and TRBJ2-7; D may correspond to TRBD1 or TRBD2 (5 bases each). Germline V gene data show CDR1 as MDHEN and CDR2 as SYDVKM. V was clipped by 5 bases and J by 2 bases, with 13 bases between them. This CDR3 is built from 14 residues. The chain's CDR3 is CASSPTGTPYEQYF. CDR3 sequence (DNA): TGTGCCAGCAGTCCGACCGGGACCCCCTACGAGCAGTACTTC.

This chain connects TRBV5-1 to TRBJ1-1; TRBD1 matches at 9 bases. CDR1 and CDR2 (germline): SGHRS, YFSETQ. This CDR3 region has 13 residues. J was trimmed by 11 bases and V by 0 bases; bases with no gene match: 5. The CDR3 DNA sequence: TGCGCCAGCAGCTTGGGGGCCGGGACAGGGGCTTTCTTT. Encoded protein: CASSLGAGTGAFF.

Written as DNA, the CDR3 is TGTGCCAGCAGTGACCTCGGGTCCTTAGCGGCTGAAGCTTTCTTT. Protein: CASSDLGSLAAEAFF. This chain links TRBV2 with TRBJ1-1; unclear D gene. The V end was cut by 3 bases, the J end by 6 bases, with 17 bases between. This CDR3 has 15 residues. Germline loops: CDR1 SNHLY, CDR2 FYNNEI. Full variable domain (outside the CDR3, taken from reference TRBV2 and TRBJ1-1): EPEVTQTPSHQVTQMGQEVILRCVPISNHLYFYWYRQILGQKVEFLVSFYNNEISEKSEIFDDQFSVERPDGSNFTLKIRSTKLEDSAMYFCASSDLGSLAAEAFFGQGTRLTVV.

In DNA, the CDR3 is TGCGCCAGCAGCCATGGGCGGGCTAGCGGGGCCACTAGCACAGATACGCAGTATTTT. Amino acids: CASSHGRASGATSTDTQYF. The chain uses TRBV5-1 and TRBJ2-3; 9 bases line up with TRBD2. V gave up 4 bases and J gave up 0 bases; unmatched junction bases: 15. Germline values: CDR1 SGHRS, CDR2 YFSETQ. The CDR3 consists of 19 residues.

The J gene is TRBJ2-1, the V gene TRBV4-3, with TRBD2 as a possible D gene (6 bases). CDR1 and CDR2 (germline): LGHNA, YSLEER. Trimming removed 1 base from V and 2 bases from J, with 15 bases in between. The CDR3 spans 17 residues. The CDR3 region has the DNA TGCGCCAGCAGCCAAGGATCGGGGGTTATTACCTACAATGAGCAGTTCTTC. This codes for CASSQGSGVITYNEQFF.

The CDR3 DNA reads TGTGCCAGCAGCCCCGGACAGGGGTTTGGGTACGAGCAGTACTTC. Amino acids: CASSPGQGFGYEQYF. The chain has TRBV11-1 and TRBJ2-7; the match to TRBD1 covers 9 bases. The junction had 9 bases not matched to a gene; V was cut back by 5 bases and J by 4 bases. The CDR3 extends over 15 amino acids. Germline-derived CDR1 and CDR2 are SGHAT and FQDESV (reference sequence). The entire variable domain, with the rest obtained from reference TRBV11-1 and TRBJ2-7, is as follows: EAEVAQSPRYKITEKSQAVAFWCDPISGHATLYWYRQILGQGPELLVQFQDESVVDDSQLPKDRFSAERLKGVDSTLKIQPAELGDSAMYLCASSPGQGFGYEQYFGPGTRLTVT.

The V and J genes are TRBV4-3 and TRBJ2-1; TRBD2 matches at 10 bases. Losses at the gene ends were 4 bases for V and 1 base for J; bases not matched to a gene: 10. Germline V gives CDR1 LGHNA, CDR2 YSLEER. The CDR3 extends over 18 amino acids. The CDR3 here is CASSPWASGSGSYNEQFF. The CDR3, as DNA: TGCGCCAGCAGCCCGTGGGCTAGCGGGAGCGGGTCCTACAATGAGCAGTTCTTC.

A word on this clone: Other DNA sequences of this sample code for an identical CDR3. The genes are TRBV28 and TRBJ1-1; a possible D gene is TRBD1 (5 bases). Germline V lookup: CDR1 MDHEN, CDR2 SYDVKM. V dropped 2 bases and J dropped 0 bases, with 7 bases sitting between them. The CDR3 extends over 14 amino acids. The DNA of the CDR3 is TGTGCCAGCAGTTTACGACAGTTGAACACTGAAGCTTTCTTT. Its protein product is CASSLRQLNTEAFF.

The rearrangement joins TRBV7-6 to TRBJ2-5; D is perhaps TRBD1 (6 bases). In germline, CDR1 is SGHVS, CDR2 FNYEAQ. The CDR3 sequence is 16 residues long. Trimming took 4 bases from V and 5 from J, leaving 20 bases between them. The CDR3: CASSSSSLTGKETQYF. CDR3 nucleotides: TGTGCCAGCAGCTCGTCGTCCCTTACAGGGAAGGAGACCCAGTACTTC. The whole variable domain, remainder taken from reference TRBV7-6 and TRBJ2-5, is GAGVSQSPRYKVTKRGQDVALRCDPISGHVSLYWYRQALGQGPEFLTYFNYEAQQDKSGLPNDRFSAERPEGSISTLTIQRTEQRDSAMYRCASSSSSLTGKETQYFGPGTRLLVL.